The clone carrying this T cell receptor beta chain has ten or more counts. As yet, its antigen is unknown. Amplified TCR beta CDR3 regions derived from RNA transcripts. Using the HTBI primer set, a first-round RT-PCR was run on the TCR CDR3. MiXCR, applied by TCRdb to the multiplex PCR reads, yields one record per CDR3 protein. The table includes roughly 700,000 distinct CDR3 sequences, 13% to 15% detected once. The data belong to a study of T cells in Graves' hyperthyroidism and ophthalmopathy. Study-wide findings and caveats: Separation of ophthalmopathy from stable hyperthyroidism was achieved by a 13 V-J model. Most clonotypes expanded in thyroid above 0.001 were likewise present in blood.

Germline loops: CDR1 SGHTA, CDR2 FQGNSA. This CDR3 spans 12 amino acids. V gave up 2 bases and J gave up 5 bases, with 6 bases separating them. Thyroid ultrasound, orbital computed tomography, clinical symptoms, and serum thyroxine and TRAb underpinned diagnoses. The receptor was derived from a woman aged 18-29 years with Graves' hyperthyroidism. This chain joins TRBV7-2 and TRBJ2-5, with D uncertain. Sequencing was done on a sample of blood. In nucleotides, the CDR3 is TGTGCCAGCAGCTTAAGGTCCGAGACCCAGTACTTC. Translated, it gives CASSLRSETQYF.